These T cell receptor beta chains were read from a single sample in a study of beta chain features in type 1 diabetes. Only in-frame clones appear in the TCRdb table, and some are missing; sequencing was by immunoSEQ multiplex PCR. The sample lists approximately 150,000 clones; approximately 10% were seen once. Sequencing was carried out using central memory CD4+ T cells from blood. Receptors were obtained from a middle-aged woman in good health. Each CDR3 is given without its conserved first and last residue.

V gene,J gene,CDR3 protein
TRBV7-6,TRBJ1-2,ASSLGQGGNYGYT
TRBV19,TRBJ2-2,ASSFLAGMTGELF
TRBV29-1,TRBJ2-5,SVAGTSGGSGETQY
TRBV6-5,TRBJ1-6,ASSRRTGDSPLH
TRBV14,TRBJ1-2,ASSQSQNYGYT
TRBV5-1,TRBJ2-5,ASSTGTGAGETQY
TRBV7-7,TRBJ2-2,ASSRQDNTGELF
TRBV12-5,TRBJ2-1,ASGLGVAGYNEQF
TRBV28,TRBJ2-7,ASSPPETYEQY
TRBV18,TRBJ1-2,ASSLNKDRGIGGYT
TRBV25-1,TRBJ1-4,ASSDTGGFEKLF
TRBV27,TRBJ2-3,ATMYGRDISRGTDTQY
TRBV7-2,TRBJ2-7,ASSLGARTSYEQY
TRBV10-3,TRBJ2-3,AISSSRGGTDTQY
TRBV7-2,TRBJ2-7,ASSPGHSYEQY
TRBV13,TRBJ2-5,ASSPGLARETQY
TRBV9,TRBJ2-7,ASSVGGPGQGMIEQY
TRBV5-4,TRBJ2-2,ASSRSGGATGELF
TRBV5-1,TRBJ2-7,ASRFGDYAYEQY
TRBV5-4,TRBJ2-5,ASSLLSGGQETQY
TRBV19,TRBJ2-5,ASSSGAGKRAQETQY
TRBV19,TRBJ1-6,ASRAESNNSPLH